These 21 T cell receptor beta chains were sequenced from one sample in a study of T cells expressing NK-cell markers. Following a re-call of the 5' RACE reads, TCRdb has one entry per CDR3 protein and lacks DNA. In total, the table holds about 390,000 distinct CDR3 sequences. The sequenced sample was blood T cells: a sorted CD56 or NKG2C T cell subset, CD4+ or CD8+ T cells, or bulk PBMC T cells (not recorded which). These receptors all stem from a woman between 50 and 59 years old in good health.

The chain has TRBV7-2 and TRBJ2-1. Per germline, CDR1 SGHTA and CDR2 FQGNSA. This CDR3 comprises 13 residues. The CDR3 reads CASSSRQNNEQFF.

The chain has TRBV24-1 and TRBJ2-5; no DNA is available, so the TRBD2 call from TCRdb remains unchecked. The germline CDR1 and CDR2 sequences are KGHDR and SFDVKD. This CDR3 contains 13 residues. The CDR3 protein is CATSDSASGTQYF.

The chain recombines TRBV19 with TRBJ2-1. CDR1 and CDR2 (germline): LNHDA, SQIVND (reference sequence). The CDR3 runs 13 residues. The CDR3 is CASSIGAYNEQFF.

Here the CDR3 reads CSAMTSTAYEQYF. The chain uses TRBV20-1 and TRBJ2-7; TCRdb designates TRBD2, a call that cannot be tested without DNA. This CDR3 has 13 residues. CDR1 is DFQATT, CDR2 SNEGSKA, per germline (reference sequence).

The chain recombines TRBV29-1 with TRBJ2-1; the TCRdb D gene call, TRBD2, has no DNA to confirm it. The CDR3 contains 12 residues. Germline values: CDR1 SQVTM, CDR2 ANQGSEA. The CDR3: CSVSILAFEQFF.

This chain joins TRBV12-3 or TRBV12-4 and TRBJ2-5; TCRdb names TRBD1, which stays unverified in the absence of DNA. This CDR3 is 15 amino acids long. The CDR3 spells CASSLPGRYQETQYF.

V gene TRBV18 combines with J gene TRBJ2-1; TCRdb calls TRBD1, which cannot be checked without DNA. The germline CDR1 and CDR2 sequences are KGHSH and LQKENI. The CDR3 is 21 amino acids. The CDR3 here is CASSPRREIRDSPLAYNEQFF.

The chain uses TRBV15 and TRBJ2-1; absent DNA, TCRdb's TRBD1 call cannot be checked. The length of the CDR3 is 15 residues. The germline CDR1 and CDR2 sequences are LNHNV and YYDKDF (reference sequence). CDR3: CATSSSRTAYNEQFF.

This chain links TRBV24-1 with TRBJ2-1; checking the TCRdb D call of TRBD2 is not possible without DNA. The CDR3 is made up of 18 amino acids. Germline V gives CDR1 KGHDR, CDR2 SFDVKD. The CDR3 here is CATSDPVVGVSSYNEQFF.

V and J are TRBV5-1 and TRBJ2-1; TCRdb's D call, TRBD1, is unchecked because there is no DNA. Per the germline V gene, CDR1 is SGHRS and CDR2 is YFSETQ. There are 14 residues in the CDR3. CDR3 in amino acids: CASSLGGTGNEQFF.

This chain's CDR3 is CASEPGIVGMYNEQFF. This chain connects TRBV5-1 to TRBJ2-1. The CDR3 spans 16 residues. Per germline, CDR1 SGHRS and CDR2 YFSETQ. Drawing the rest from reference TRBV5-1 and TRBJ2-1, the complete variable domain is KAGVTQTPRYLIKTRGQQVTLSCSPISGHRSVSWYQQTPGQGLQFLFEYFSETQRNKGNFPGRFSGRQFSNSRSEMNVSTLELGDSALYLCASEPGIVGMYNEQFFGPGTRLTVL.

CDR3 protein: CATSRDERALYNEQFF. The chain links TRBV15 to TRBJ2-1; TCRdb outputs TRBD2, but without DNA this stays unchecked. This CDR3 spans 16 amino acids. CDR1 and CDR2 (germline): LNHNV, YYDKDF (reference sequence).

V is TRBV14 and J is TRBJ1-1; without DNA, the TCRdb call of TRBD1 cannot be checked. CDR3 length equals 15 residues. CDR1 is SGHDN, CDR2 FVKESK, per germline. CDR3 loop: CASSGDRDSATEAFF.

V usage is TRBV6-5 and J usage is TRBJ2-7; with no DNA, the TCRdb D assignment of TRBD2 cannot be verified. This CDR3 spans 14 amino acids. Germline values: CDR1 MNHEY, CDR2 SVGAGI. CDR3 residues: CASSPSGLHYEQYF.

The rearrangement links TRBV12-3 or TRBV12-4 to TRBJ2-2; TCRdb designates TRBD1, a call that cannot be tested without DNA. This CDR3 spans 16 amino acids. The CDR3 region is CASSPIRQGVTRELFF.

The V and J genes are TRBV5-1 and TRBJ2-2; TCRdb reports TRBD2, a call that lacks DNA to check it against. The CDR3 extends over 16 amino acids. CDR1 is SGHRS and CDR2 is YFSETQ in the germline V gene. This CDR3 reads CASTRSGRSGGGELFF.

This chain uses TRBV12-3 or TRBV12-4 with TRBJ1-2; TCRdb's D gene call, TRBD1, goes unchecked for lack of DNA. The CDR3 is 14 amino acids. CDR3 amino acids: CASSRDRDSYGYTF.

The V and J genes are TRBV7-2 and TRBJ2-1; TCRdb names TRBD1, which stays unverified in the absence of DNA. The CDR3 is 14 amino acids. CDR1 and CDR2 (germline): SGHTA, FQGNSA. The CDR3 sequence: CACQGAESYNEQFF.

The rearrangement joins TRBV7-9 to TRBJ2-3. Germline CDR1 and CDR2: SEHNR and FQNEAQ (reference sequence). The CDR3 is made up of 13 amino acids. The CDR3 reads CASSWVHTDTQYF.

The chain recombines TRBV5-5 with TRBJ1-1; TCRdb names TRBD1, which stays unverified in the absence of DNA. Germline-derived CDR1 and CDR2 are SGHKS and YYEKEE (reference sequence). The CDR3 contains 13 residues. CDR3 loop: CASSNVGTDEAFF.

This chain joins TRBV7-8 and TRBJ2-5. Germline values: CDR1 SGHVS, CDR2 FQNEAQ. The CDR3 runs 13 residues. CDR3 region: CASSSRTGSTQYF.